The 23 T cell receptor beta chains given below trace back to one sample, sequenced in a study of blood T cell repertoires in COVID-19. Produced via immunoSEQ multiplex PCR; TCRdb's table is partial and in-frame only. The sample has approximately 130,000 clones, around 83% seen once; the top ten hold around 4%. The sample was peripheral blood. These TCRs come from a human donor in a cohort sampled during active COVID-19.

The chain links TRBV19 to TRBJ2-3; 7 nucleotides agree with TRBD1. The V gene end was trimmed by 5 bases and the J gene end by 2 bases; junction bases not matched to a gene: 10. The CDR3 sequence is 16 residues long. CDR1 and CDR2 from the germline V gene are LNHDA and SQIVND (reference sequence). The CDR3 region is CASSLPTGLSTDTQYF. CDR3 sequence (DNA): TGTGCCAGTAGTCTGCCGACAGGGTTGTCCACAGATACGCAGTATTTT.

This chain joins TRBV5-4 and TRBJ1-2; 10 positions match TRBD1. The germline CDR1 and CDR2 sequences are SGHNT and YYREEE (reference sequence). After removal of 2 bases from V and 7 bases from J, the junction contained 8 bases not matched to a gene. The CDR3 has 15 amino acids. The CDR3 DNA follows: TGTGCCAGCAGCTTAGGAGCGGGACAGGGGTCTGGCTACACCTTC. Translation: CASSLGAGQGSGYTF.

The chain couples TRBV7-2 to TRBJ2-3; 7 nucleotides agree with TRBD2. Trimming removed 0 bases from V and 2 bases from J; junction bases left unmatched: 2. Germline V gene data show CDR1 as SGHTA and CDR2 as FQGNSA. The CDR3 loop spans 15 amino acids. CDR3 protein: CASSLAGGTTDTQYF. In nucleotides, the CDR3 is TGTGCCAGCAGCTTAGCGGGGGGGACCACAGATACGCAGTATTTT.

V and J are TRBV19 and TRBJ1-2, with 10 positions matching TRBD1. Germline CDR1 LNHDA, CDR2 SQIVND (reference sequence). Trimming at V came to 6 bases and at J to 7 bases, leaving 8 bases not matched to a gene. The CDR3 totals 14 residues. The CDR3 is CASSPGTGVGGYTF. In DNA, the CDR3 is TGTGCCAGTAGCCCCGGGACAGGGGTTGGTGGCTACACCTTC.

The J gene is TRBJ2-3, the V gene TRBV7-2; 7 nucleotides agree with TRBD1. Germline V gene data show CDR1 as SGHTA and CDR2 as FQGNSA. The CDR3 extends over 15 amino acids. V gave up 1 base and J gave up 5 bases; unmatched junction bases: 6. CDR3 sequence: CASSLDRGGVDTQYF. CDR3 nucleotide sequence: TGTGCCAGCAGCTTAGATCGAGGGGGCGTAGATACGCAGTATTTT.

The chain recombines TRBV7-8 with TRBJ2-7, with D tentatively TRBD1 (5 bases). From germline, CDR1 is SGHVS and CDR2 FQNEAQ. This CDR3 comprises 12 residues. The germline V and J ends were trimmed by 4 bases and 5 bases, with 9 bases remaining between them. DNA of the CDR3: TGTGCCAGCAGCTATATCAGGGACGAGCAGTACGTC. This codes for CASSYIRDEQYV.

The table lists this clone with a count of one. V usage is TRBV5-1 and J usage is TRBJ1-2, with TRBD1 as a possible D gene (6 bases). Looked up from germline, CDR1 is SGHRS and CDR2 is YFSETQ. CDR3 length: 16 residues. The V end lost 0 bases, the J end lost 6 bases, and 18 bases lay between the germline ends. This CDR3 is CASSLGLQGWENGYTF. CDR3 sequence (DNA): TGCGCCAGCAGCTTGGGGTTACAGGGATGGGAAAATGGCTACACCTTC.

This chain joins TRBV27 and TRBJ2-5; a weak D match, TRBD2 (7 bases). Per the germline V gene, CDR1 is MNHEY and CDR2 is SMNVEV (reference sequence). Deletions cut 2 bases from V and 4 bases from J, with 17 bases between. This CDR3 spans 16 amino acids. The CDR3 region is CASSLEGGGEGETQYF. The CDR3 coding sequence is TGTGCCAGCAGTTTAGAGGGGGGGGGCGAGGGAGAGACCCAGTACTTC.

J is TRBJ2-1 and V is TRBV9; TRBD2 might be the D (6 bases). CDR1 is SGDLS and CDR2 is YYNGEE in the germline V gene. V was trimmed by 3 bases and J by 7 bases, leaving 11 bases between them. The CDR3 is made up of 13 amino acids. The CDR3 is CASSGERANEQFF. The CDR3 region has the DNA TGTGCCAGCAGCGGGGAGCGGGCGAATGAGCAGTTCTTC.

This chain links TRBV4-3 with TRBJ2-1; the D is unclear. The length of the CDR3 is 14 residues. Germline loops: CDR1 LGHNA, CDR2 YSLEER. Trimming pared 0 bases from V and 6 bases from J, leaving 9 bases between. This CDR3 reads CASSQERGSNEQFF. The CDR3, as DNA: TGCGCCAGCAGCCAAGAGAGAGGATCCAATGAGCAGTTCTTC.

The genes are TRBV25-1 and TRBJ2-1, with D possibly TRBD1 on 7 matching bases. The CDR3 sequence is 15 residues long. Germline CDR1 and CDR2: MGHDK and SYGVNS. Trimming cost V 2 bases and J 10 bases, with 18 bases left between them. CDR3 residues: CASSERETGYLEQFF. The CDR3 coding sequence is TGTGCCAGCAGTGAACGGGAGACAGGGTACCTAGAGCAGTTCTTC.

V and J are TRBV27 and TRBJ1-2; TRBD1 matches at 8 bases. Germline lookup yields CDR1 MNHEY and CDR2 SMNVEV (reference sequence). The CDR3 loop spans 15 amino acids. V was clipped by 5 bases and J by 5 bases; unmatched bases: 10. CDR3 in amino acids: CASSAGTGIEYGYTF. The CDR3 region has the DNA TGTGCCAGCAGTGCCGGGACAGGAATTGAATATGGCTACACCTTC.

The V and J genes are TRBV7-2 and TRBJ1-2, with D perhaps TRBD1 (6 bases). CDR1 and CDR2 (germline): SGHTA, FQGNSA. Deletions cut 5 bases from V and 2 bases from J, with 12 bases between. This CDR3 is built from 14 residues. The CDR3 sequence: CASSPQTGNYGYTF. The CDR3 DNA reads TGTGCCAGCAGCCCACAGACAGGAAACTATGGCTACACCTTC.

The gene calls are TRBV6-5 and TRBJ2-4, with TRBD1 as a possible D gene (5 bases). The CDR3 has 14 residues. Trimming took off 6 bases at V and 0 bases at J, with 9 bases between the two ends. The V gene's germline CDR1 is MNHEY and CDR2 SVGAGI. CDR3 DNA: TGTGCCAGCAGGCCGGACACAGCCAAAAACATTCAGTACTTC. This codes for CASRPDTAKNIQYF.

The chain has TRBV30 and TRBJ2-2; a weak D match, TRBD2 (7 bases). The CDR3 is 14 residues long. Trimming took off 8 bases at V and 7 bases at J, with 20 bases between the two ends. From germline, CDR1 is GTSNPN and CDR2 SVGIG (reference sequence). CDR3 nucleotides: TGTGCCAGGGAGGGGGGTTTTAAGGTCGGGGAGCTGTTTTTT. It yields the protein CAREGGFKVGELFF.

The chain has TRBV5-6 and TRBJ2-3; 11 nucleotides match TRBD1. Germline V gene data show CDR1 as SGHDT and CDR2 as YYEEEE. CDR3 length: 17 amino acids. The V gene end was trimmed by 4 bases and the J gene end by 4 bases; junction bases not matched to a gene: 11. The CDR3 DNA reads TGTGCCAGCAGCCTCGGTCCGGGACAGGGGGTCTCAGATACGCAGTATTTT. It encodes CASSLGPGQGVSDTQYF.

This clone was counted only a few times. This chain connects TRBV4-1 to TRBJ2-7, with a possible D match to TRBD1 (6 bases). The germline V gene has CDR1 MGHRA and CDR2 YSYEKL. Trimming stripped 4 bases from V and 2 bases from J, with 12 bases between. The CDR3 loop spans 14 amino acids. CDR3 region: CASSPAQGTYEQYF. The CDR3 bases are TGCGCCAGCAGCCCAGCACAGGGTACCTACGAGCAGTACTTC.

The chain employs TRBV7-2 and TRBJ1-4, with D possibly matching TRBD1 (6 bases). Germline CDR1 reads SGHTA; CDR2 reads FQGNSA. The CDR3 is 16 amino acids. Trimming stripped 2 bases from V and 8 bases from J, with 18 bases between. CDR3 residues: CASSLPQGRGSEKLFF. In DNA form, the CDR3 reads TGTGCCAGCAGCTTACCGCAGGGGAGGGGTTCGGAAAAACTGTTTTTT.

CDR3 nucleotide sequence: TGCGCCAGCAGTGAGTTAGGGGGCACTGAAGCTTTCTTT. Translating gives CASSELGGTEAFF. The chain combines TRBV10-2 with TRBJ1-1, with D tentatively TRBD1 (6 bases). V lost 1 base to trimming and J lost 4 bases, with 7 bases between them. The germline V gene encodes CDR1 WSHSY and CDR2 SAAADI. This CDR3 is built from 13 residues.

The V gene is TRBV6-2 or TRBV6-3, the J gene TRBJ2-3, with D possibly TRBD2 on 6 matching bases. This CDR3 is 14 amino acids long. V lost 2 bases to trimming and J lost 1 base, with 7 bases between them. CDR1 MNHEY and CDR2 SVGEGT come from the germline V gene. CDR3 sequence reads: CASSYGEGTDTQYF. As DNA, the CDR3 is TGTGCCAGCAGTTACGGGGAGGGCACAGATACGCAGTATTTT.

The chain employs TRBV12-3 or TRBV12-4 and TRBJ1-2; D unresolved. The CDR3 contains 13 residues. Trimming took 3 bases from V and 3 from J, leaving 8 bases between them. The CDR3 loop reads CASSFPSDYGYTF. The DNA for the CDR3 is TGTGCCAGCAGTTTTCCGAGTGACTATGGCTACACCTTC.

The CDR3 DNA sequence: TGTGCCACCAGTGACCCCATACGGAGCACGCAGTATTTT. It encodes CATSDPIRSTQYF. The rearrangement links TRBV24-1 to TRBJ2-3; D gene ambiguous. CDR1 is KGHDR and CDR2 is SFDVKD in the germline V gene. The CDR3 totals 13 residues. The V end was cut by 4 bases, the J end by 9 bases, with 13 bases between.

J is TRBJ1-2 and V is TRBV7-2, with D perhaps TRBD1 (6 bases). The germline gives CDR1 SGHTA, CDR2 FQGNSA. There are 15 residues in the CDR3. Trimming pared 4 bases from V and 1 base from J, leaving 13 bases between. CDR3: CASSSTTGFNYGYTF. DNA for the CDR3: TGTGCCAGCAGCTCGACAACAGGGTTTAACTATGGCTACACCTTC.